The 13 T cell receptor beta chains below were found in one sample sequenced in a study of blood T cell repertoires in COVID-19. Assay: immunoSEQ multiplex PCR; the TCRdb copy retains only in-frame clones and omits some. The sample yields around 270,000 clones, 75% to 90% seen once. Specimen: peripheral blood. The receptors shown here come from a man aged 30 to 39 with active or convalescent COVID-19.

The chain carries TRBV19 and TRBJ2-1; the match to TRBD2 covers 10 bases. The CDR3 has 15 amino acids. V shed 4 bases, J shed 15 bases, and the junction held 15 bases outside the gene matches. Germline V gene lookup returns CDR1 LNHDA and CDR2 SQIVND (reference sequence). Here the CDR3 reads CASSNSPSGGAGGFF. The CDR3 DNA follows: TGTGCCAGTAGTAATAGTCCCAGCGGGGGGGCCGGGGGGTTCTTC.

The chain is built from TRBV27 and TRBJ2-3; 9 bases map to TRBD2. Germline CDR1 is MNHEY and CDR2 is SMNVEV (reference sequence). CDR3 length equals 16 residues. The V gene end was trimmed by 3 bases and the J gene end by 3 bases; junction bases not matched to a gene: 7. The CDR3 sequence: CASSFRWRGGTDTQYF. For the CDR3, the DNA is TGTGCCAGCAGTTTCAGGTGGCGGGGGGGAACAGATACGCAGTATTTT.

To note about this clone: The same CDR3 can be traced to other DNA sequences in this sample. The chain recombines TRBV30 with TRBJ2-2, with D hard to call. CDR1 and CDR2 from the germline V gene are GTSNPN and SVGIG (reference sequence). The V end was cut by 0 bases, the J end by 4 bases, with 9 bases between. This CDR3 spans 14 amino acids. This CDR3 is CAWSVSSGTGELFF. The CDR3 bases are TGTGCCTGGAGTGTATCGTCCGGCACCGGGGAGCTGTTTTTT.

The J gene is TRBJ2-3, the V gene TRBV3-1 (or the pseudogene TRBV3-2); 8 bases align to TRBD1. With V trimmed by 4 bases and J by 4 bases, 13 bases remained unmatched. The length of the CDR3 is 17 residues. Germline CDR1 LGHDT, CDR2 YNNKEL (reference sequence). Here the CDR3 reads CASSRYDQGAKADTQYF. The CDR3 DNA sequence: TGTGCCAGCAGCCGGTACGATCAGGGGGCGAAGGCAGATACGCAGTATTTT.

This clone has just one count. The chain is built from TRBV19 and TRBJ1-2; 7 nucleotides match TRBD1. The CDR3 covers 14 residues. Germline assignment: CDR1 LNHDA and CDR2 SQIVND (reference sequence). V shed 6 bases, J shed 7 bases, and the junction held 11 bases outside the gene matches. The CDR3 loop reads CASRPGTDVSGYTF. The CDR3 bases are TGTGCCAGTAGACCCGGGACAGATGTCTCTGGCTACACCTTC.

The V call is TRBV3-1 (or the pseudogene TRBV3-2), the J call TRBJ2-5; D is ambiguous. In germline, CDR1 is LGHDT, CDR2 YNNKEL (reference sequence). V lost 4 bases and J lost 7, with 10 bases in between. The CDR3 is 12 amino acids. CDR3 in DNA: TGTGCCAGCAGCCCCAGAGGTGGGACCCAGTACTTC. Translating gives CASSPRGGTQYF.

The chain couples TRBV2 to TRBJ2-3; weak D call: TRBD1 (6 bases). CDR3 length: 16 amino acids. Germline CDR1 SNHLY, CDR2 FYNNEI. The V end was cut by 5 bases, the J end by 3 bases, with 18 bases between. CDR3 loop: CASSSYGQGLTDTQYF. CDR3 sequence (DNA): TGTGCCAGCAGTAGCTATGGGCAGGGGTTGACAGATACGCAGTATTTT. The variable domain in full, completed from reference TRBV2 and TRBJ2-3, reads EPEVTQTPSHQVTQMGQEVILRCVPISNHLYFYWYRQILGQKVEFLVSFYNNEISEKSEIFDDQFSVERPDGSNFTLKIRSTKLEDSAMYFCASSSYGQGLTDTQYFGPGTRLTVL.

This chain connects TRBV5-1 to TRBJ1-6, with D maybe TRBD1 (5 bases). Trimming cost V 6 bases and J 7 bases, with 20 bases left between them. Germline loops: CDR1 SGHRS, CDR2 YFSETQ. This CDR3 contains 16 residues. The CDR3 loop is CASTPSGGTSNSPLHF. The CDR3 DNA is TGCGCCAGCACCCCGTCGGGGGGGACTTCCAATTCACCCCTCCACTTT.

This clone has a single count. The chain carries TRBV30 and TRBJ2-3; tentative D call: TRBD2 (5 bases). The CDR3 totals 14 residues. The V end was cut by 4 bases, the J end by 3 bases, with 14 bases between. Germline CDR1 GTSNPN, CDR2 SVGIG (reference sequence). In DNA, the CDR3 is TGTGCCTGGACGGGGTATCCGGTTACAGATACGCAGTATTTT. Translation gives CAWTGYPVTDTQYF.

The chain links TRBV6-2 or TRBV6-3 to TRBJ2-7; 14 bases map to TRBD2. The CDR3 loop spans 15 amino acids. V lost 6 bases to trimming and J lost 2 bases; unmatched junction nucleotides: 3. Germline-derived CDR1 and CDR2 are MNHEY and SVGEGT. The CDR3 DNA reads as TGTGCCAGCAGCCCGGGACTAGCGGGGGCCTACGAGCAGTACTTC. Translated: CASSPGLAGAYEQYF.

DNA of the CDR3: TGTGCCAGCAGTTACTCGATTACTGTGGGGGCCGACACCTACGAGCAGTACTTC. Translation: CASSYSITVGADTYEQYF. The rearrangement uses TRBV6-2 or TRBV6-3 and TRBJ2-7; D possibly corresponds to TRBD1 (6 bases). This CDR3 has 18 residues. Germline V CDR1 and CDR2: MNHEY, SVGEGT. Trimming took 0 bases from V and 2 from J, leaving 20 bases between them.

For the CDR3, the DNA is TGTGCCAGTAGTCTAGCGGGGAATCAGCCCCAGCATTTT. Amino acids: CASSLAGNQPQHF. This rearrangement joins TRBV19 to TRBJ1-5; D is undetermined. CDR3 length equals 13 residues. Trimming pared 5 bases from V and 4 bases from J, leaving 9 bases between. CDR1 LNHDA and CDR2 SQIVND come from the germline V gene (reference sequence).

This chain joins TRBV7-9 and TRBJ2-7; TRBD2 matches at 9 bases. The J segment lost 2 bases and the V segment lost 5 bases, leaving 10 bases of the junction unmatched. Per the germline V gene, CDR1 is SEHNR and CDR2 is FQNEAQ (reference sequence). This CDR3 comprises 16 residues. As DNA, the CDR3 is TGTGCCAGCAGCATTCCAGCTAGCGGGGCTCCCTACGAGCAGTACTTC. It translates to CASSIPASGAPYEQYF.